A selection of T cell receptor beta chains follows, all from one sample in a study of T cell responses to AZD1222 COVID-19 vaccine. This table comes from immunoSEQ multiplex PCR, and its TCRdb copy is limited to in-frame clones, with some not included. The repertoire holds roughly 130,000 clones, with 88% as singletons. The material was peripheral blood, obtained on day 0 of AZD1222 vaccination. Receptors were obtained from an adult in good health. Each CDR3 is given with its conserved first and last residue. A D gene is named only where the DNA matches it firmly. Clone size is shown for a subset of rows, as once, few, many or a class of expanded clone.

D gene	V gene	clone size	J gene	CDR3 DNA	CDR3 protein
TRBD1	TRBV29-1	.	TRBJ1-2	TGCAGCGTCCCCGTCCAGGGGGCGCGGGGCTACACCTTC	CSVPVQGARGYTF
.	TRBV18	once	TRBJ1-6	TGTGCCAGCTCGCCCCTCGGGACACAAGATTCACCCCTCCACTTT	CASSPLGTQDSPLHF
.	TRBV2	.	TRBJ1-3	TGTGCCAGCAGTGAGGGCAGGGTTGGAAACACCATATATTTT	CASSEGRVGNTIYF
.	TRBV7-3	.	TRBJ1-6	TGTGCCAGCAGCTTAAAACCGGGGTGGAATTCACCCCTCCACTTT	CASSLKPGWNSPLHF
TRBD2	TRBV12-3/TRBV12-4	.	TRBJ2-1	TGTGCCAGTAAAGATGGACTAGCCTCTGAGCAGTTCTTC	CASKDGLASEQFF
.	TRBV19	once	TRBJ2-1	TGTGCCAGTAGTATAGAGTGGCGGGAATACAATGAGCAGTTCTTC	CASSIEWREYNEQFF
TRBD1	TRBV7-9	.	TRBJ1-4	TGTGCCAGCAGCTTAGTTGGCAGGGGGAATGAAAAACTGTTTTTT	CASSLVGRGNEKLFF
.	TRBV19	.	TRBJ2-7	TGTGCCAGTAGTATAGATCTAGGGACAAGGGCCTCCGAGCAGTACTTC	CASSIDLGTRASEQYF
.	TRBV6-5	.	TRBJ1-1	TGTGCCAGCACACCTACGGGAACTTTGAACACTGAAGCTTTCTTT	CASTPTGTLNTEAFF
TRBD1	TRBV18	.	TRBJ1-2	TGTGCCAGCTCACCGGGGGACAGAACCTATGGCTACACCTTC	CASSPGDRTYGYTF
.	TRBV4-2	.	TRBJ2-2	TGTGCCAGCAGCCGCCGACAGGGGCGGGAGTTAGGGGAGCTGTTTTTT	CASSRRQGRELGELFF
.	TRBV19	few	TRBJ1-2	TGTGCCAGTAGTCCCCCTTACTATGGCTACACCTTC	CASSPPYYGYTF
.	TRBV7-9	.	TRBJ1-6	TGTGCCAGCAGCCCTAAATCGACACCCCTCCACTTT	CASSPKSTPLHF
.	TRBV3-1/TRBV3-2	.	TRBJ2-1	TGTGCCAGCAGCCTAGGGGGAGGGGGGCAGTTCTTC	CASSLGGGGQFF
.	TRBV6-5	.	TRBJ1-2	TGTGCCAGCAGTTACTCGTTTTCTGGGTTGCATGGCTACACCTTC	CASSYSFSGLHGYTF
TRBD2	TRBV6-5	.	TRBJ2-5	TGTGCCAGCAGTCTCCTAGCGGGGCCTCAAGAGACCCAGTACTTC	CASSLLAGPQETQYF